This is a list of T cell receptor beta chains from one sample in a study of cytomegalovirus exposure and HLA in healthy donors. Sequencing was performed with immunoSEQ multiplex PCR; in TCRdb, only in-frame clones are kept and a portion is missing. Here the sample spans roughly 60,000 clones, just under 95% being singletons. Sequencing was performed on PBMCs. The receptors originated from a man aged 18 to 30 in good health and CMV-seronegative. The CDR3 runs from the conserved cysteine through the conserved F or W. The D gene is left open where the match is weak. The size field is filled for only some rows; it gives once, few, many or a size class.

>TRBV28|NA|TRBJ2-3|TRBD1
TGTGCCAGCAGTTCCGTTGGGACAGGGGGCCGGGATACGCAGTATTTT
CASSSVGTGGRDTQYF
>TRBV19|NA|TRBJ1-5|TRBD1
TGTGCCAGTAGTATAGGGACAGGGGGCAATCAGCCCCAGCATTTT
CASSIGTGGNQPQHF
>TRBV27|NA|TRBJ2-5|TRBD2
TGTGCCAGCGTACCTTTGGGGGAGGGCGTGGAGACCCAGTACTTC
CASVPLGEGVETQYF
>TRBV19|once|TRBJ1-4|NA
TGTGCCAGTACCAACCCCGACAGCTTGAATGAAAAACTGTTTTTT
CASTNPDSLNEKLFF
>TRBV28|NA|TRBJ2-7|TRBD1
TGTGCCAGCAGTTTATTACAGGGGGCGTACGAGCAGTACTTC
CASSLLQGAYEQYF
>TRBV5-1|NA|TRBJ2-7|TRBD1
TGCGCCAGCAGCCTCGGACAGGGGGGGATGACGGGGTCCTACGAGCAGTACTTC
CASSLGQGGMTGSYEQYF
>TRBV6-5|once|TRBJ2-1|NA
TGTGCCAGCAGTTATATGAATGAGCAGTTCTTC
CASSYMNEQFF
>TRBV2|once|TRBJ1-1|NA
TGTGCCAGCATCTATCACCCTAGCGCTGAAGCTTTCTTT
CASIYHPSAEAFF
>TRBV30|NA|TRBJ2-1|TRBD1
TGTGCCTGGAGTGTACATCTATTAGGGGGACAGGGCAACTACAATGAGCAGTTCTTC
CAWSVHLLGGQGNYNEQFF
>TRBV6-5|NA|TRBJ1-1|TRBD1
TGTGCCAGCGGACAGGGGGTACACACTGAAGCTTTCTTT
CASGQGVHTEAFF
>TRBV5-1|NA|TRBJ1-1|NA
TGCGCCAGCAGGGACCAGGGGAACACTGAAGCTTTCTTT
CASRDQGNTEAFF
>TRBV7-2|NA|TRBJ1-5|NA
TGTGCCAGCAGCCCCAGCCCCGGGGGGTATCAGCCCCAGCATTTT
CASSPSPGGYQPQHF
>TRBV27|once|TRBJ2-1|TRBD2
TGTGCCAGCAGTTTATCAGGACTAGCGGAGAGCTCCTACAATGAGCAGTTCTTC
CASSLSGLAESSYNEQFF
>TRBV7-9|NA|TRBJ2-2|TRBD1
TGTGCCAGCAGCTTTACGGACAGGGTAGCCGGGGAGCTGTTTTTT
CASSFTDRVAGELFF
>TRBV18|NA|TRBJ2-7|NA
TGTGCCAGCTCATCATTGCAACGAAATGAGGCGGAGCAGTACTTC
CASSSLQRNEAEQYF
>TRBV9|NA|TRBJ2-2|NA
TGTGCCAGCAGCGGGGACTGGGCGTCGGGCACCGGGGAGCTGTTTTTT
CASSGDWASGTGELFF
>TRBV18|few|TRBJ2-7|TRBD1
TGTGCCAGCTCACTTACAGGGGCCTACGAGCAGTACTTC
CASSLTGAYEQYF
>TRBV27|NA|TRBJ2-3|TRBD2
TGTGCCAGCAGTGGGGATGGACTAGCGGAAATAGATACGCAGTATTTT
CASSGDGLAEIDTQYF
>TRBV6-1|few|TRBJ1-2|NA
TGTGCCAGCAGTGAAGACAGTACAGGAACGAATGGCTACACCTTC
CASSEDSTGTNGYTF
>TRBV4-2|NA|TRBJ2-3|NA
TGTGCCAGCAGCCAAGATCTCAGGGGGGGCACAGATACGCAGTATTTT
CASSQDLRGGTDTQYF
>TRBV30|once|TRBJ2-2|TRBD2
TGTGCCTGTAGCGGGATTGTGGGCACCGGGGAGCTGTTTTTT
CACSGIVGTGELFF
>TRBV11-3|NA|TRBJ1-2|NA
TGTGCCAGCAGCCCTAGCCTAGGGCAGGAGATCGAGTACACCTTC
CASSPSLGQEIEYTF
>TRBV6-5|NA|TRBJ2-1|TRBD1
TGTGCCAGCAGTTACTCCCCAGGGGGCTACAATGAGCAGTTCTTC
CASSYSPGGYNEQFF
>TRBV5-1|NA|TRBJ1-1|TRBD1
TGCGCCAGCAGCGGGACAGGGGTGAACACTGAAGCTTTCTTT
CASSGTGVNTEAFF
>TRBV28|NA|TRBJ2-6|TRBD2
TGTGCCAGCCTAAGGGAGGGGTTGGCAGGGGCCAACGTCCTGACTTTC
CASLREGLAGANVLTF
>TRBV6-1|once|TRBJ2-2|TRBD1
TGTGCCAGCAGTCCCCCCGGACAGGGGGCCGGGGAGCTGTTTTTT
CASSPPGQGAGELFF
>TRBV19|NA|TRBJ2-1|NA
TGTGCCACTCGACTATCCTCCTCCTACAATGAGCAGTTCTTC
CATRLSSSYNEQFF
>TRBV7-3|NA|TRBJ2-2|TRBD2
TGTGCCAGCAGCCCCCAAGCGGGAGTAGGGACCGGGGAGCTGTTTTTT
CASSPQAGVGTGELFF
>TRBV6-5|NA|TRBJ1-2|NA
TGTGCCAGCAGTTATGAGATTGGCTATGGCTACACCTTC
CASSYEIGYGYTF
>TRBV20-1|NA|TRBJ2-5|NA
TGCAGTGCTAAAGGGGGAGAGACCCAGTACTTC
CSAKGGETQYF
>TRBV4-1|NA|TRBJ1-3|NA
TGCGCCAGCAGCCAAGAGGACACGGTCTCTGGAAACACCATATATTTT
CASSQEDTVSGNTIYF
>TRBV11-2|NA|TRBJ2-3|NA
TGTGCCAGCAGCTCAGTTGGGCGGGGCCCGGCAGATACGCAGTATTTT
CASSSVGRGPADTQYF
>TRBV5-1|NA|TRBJ1-2|TRBD1
TGCGCCAGCAGCTTGCTCCTACAGGGGGTGGATGGCTACACCTTC
CASSLLLQGVDGYTF
>TRBV13|once|TRBJ2-3|NA
TGTGCCAGCACCAAAGGGGAGGCCGGAGATACGCAGTATTTT
CASTKGEAGDTQYF
>TRBV11-2|NA|TRBJ2-1|TRBD2
TGTGCCAGCAGCCCGGGACTAGCGGGCAAGAGCTCCTACAATGAGCAGTTCTTC
CASSPGLAGKSSYNEQFF
>TRBV6-6|NA|TRBJ2-1|TRBD1
TGTGCCAGCAGGGCCTGGGACAGGGGAAATGAGCAGTTCTTC
CASRAWDRGNEQFF
>TRBV7-9|few|TRBJ2-7|TRBD2
TGTGCCAGCAGCTTGACTAGCGACTTGTACGAGCAGTACTTC
CASSLTSDLYEQYF
>TRBV30|NA|TRBJ2-7|TRBD1
TGTGCCTGGAGCCCATCCAGGACAGGGGGCTCCTACGAGCAGTACTTC
CAWSPSRTGGSYEQYF
>TRBV28|NA|TRBJ1-1|NA
TGTGCCAGCAGGTCTCCCGGGACACAGATGAACACTGAAGCTTTCTTT
CASRSPGTQMNTEAFF
>TRBV28|NA|TRBJ2-2|TRBD2
TGTGCCAGCAGCGAGGGAGGGCACACCGGGGAGCTGTTTTTT
CASSEGGHTGELFF
>TRBV7-6|once|TRBJ2-3|NA
TGTGCCAGCAGCTTAAAAACTGGGGCCTTCACAGATACGCAGTATTTT
CASSLKTGAFTDTQYF
>TRBV30|NA|TRBJ2-7|NA
TGTGCCTGGAGCCCAGGGAATAACGAGCAGTACTTC
CAWSPGNNEQYF